The 18 T cell receptor beta chains reported below all come from one sample, sequenced in a study of CD4+ T cells in melanoma. Assay used: immunoSEQ multiplex PCR; TCRdb lists only in-frame clones, some missing. The sample comprises approximately 12,000 clones, less than 80% of which are singletons, and over 9% rests with the top ten. The source material was cells from a culture (not recorded whether cultured in vitro). These receptors were collected from a human donor with melanoma.

This clone was counted a few times. J is TRBJ1-6 and V is TRBV28; perhaps TRBD1 as D (5 bases). The CDR3 extends over 16 amino acids. Germline CDR1 is MDHEN and CDR2 is SYDVKM. V lost 3 bases and J 9 bases, leaving 18 bases between the germline ends. As DNA, the CDR3 is TGTGCCAGCAGTTTCTCCCCAATTGGGGCGGGTTCACCCCTCCACTTT. The encoded protein is CASSFSPIGAGSPLHF.

This sequence joins TRBV10-2 and TRBJ1-6; TRBD1 matches at 10 bases. The germline V gene has CDR1 WSHSY and CDR2 SAAADI. The CDR3 is made up of 14 amino acids. Losses at the gene ends were 4 bases for V and 9 bases for J; bases not matched to a gene: 3. CDR3 residues: CASSGTGGSSPLHF. The DNA for the CDR3 is TGCGCCAGCAGTGGGACAGGGGGTAGTTCACCCCTCCACTTT.

A few counts support this clone. The chain uses TRBV5-4 and TRBJ2-1; 8 bases align to TRBD2. The ends lost 0 bases at V and 9 bases at J; junction bases unmatched: 5. Germline CDR1 SGHNT, CDR2 YYREEE (reference sequence). CDR3 length: 14 residues. CDR3 in amino acids: CASSLVRGGLEQFF. CDR3 bases: TGTGCCAGCAGCTTGGTCCGGGGGGGCCTTGAGCAGTTCTTC.

Only a few counts were recorded for this clone. The chain employs TRBV30 and TRBJ2-7, with D hard to call. The CDR3 runs 14 residues. The germline V gene has CDR1 GTSNPN and CDR2 SVGIG (reference sequence). The V end lost 1 base, the J end lost 5 bases, and 15 bases lay between the germline ends. CDR3 amino acids: CAWSAKYPQDEQYF. In DNA, the CDR3 is TGTGCCTGGAGTGCGAAATACCCCCAGGACGAGCAGTACTTC.

The V and J genes are TRBV7-6 and TRBJ1-3; D is unclear. V was pared by 5 bases and J by 2 bases, with 16 bases between. This CDR3 contains 16 residues. CDR1 and CDR2 (germline): SGHVS, FNYEAQ. Here the CDR3 DNA reads TGTGCCAGCAGCCTAGGGTGGGCTAAGACTGGAAACACCATATATTTT. Amino acid sequence: CASSLGWAKTGNTIYF.

V is TRBV10-3 and J is TRBJ2-3; D not certain. CDR1 is ENHRY and CDR2 is SYGVKD in the germline V gene. This CDR3 spans 11 amino acids. The V and J ends lost 2 bases and 6 bases respectively, with 3 bases between them. The chain's CDR3 is CAISERDTQYF. Here the CDR3 DNA reads TGTGCCATCAGTGAGCGGGATACGCAGTATTTT.

The J gene is TRBJ2-2, the V gene TRBV2, with no clear D. Germline CDR1 and CDR2: SNHLY and FYNNEI. The V gene lost 7 bases and the J gene lost 6 bases, with 15 bases spanning the gap. This CDR3 comprises 14 residues. This CDR3 is CASKKTDAAGELFF. CDR3 coding DNA: TGTGCCAGCAAAAAGACTGACGCTGCCGGGGAGCTGTTTTTT. The full variable domain, rest sourced from reference TRBV2 and TRBJ2-2, is EPEVTQTPSHQVTQMGQEVILRCVPISNHLYFYWYRQILGQKVEFLVSFYNNEISEKSEIFDDQFSVERPDGSNFTLKIRSTKLEDSAMYFCASKKTDAAGELFFGEGSRLTVL.

The chain employs TRBV7-9 and TRBJ1-2; D not resolved. Deletions cut 0 bases from V and 4 bases from J, with 15 bases between. Germline CDR1 reads SEHNR; CDR2 reads FQNEAQ (reference sequence). The CDR3 length is 16 residues. CDR3 nucleotide sequence: TGTGCCAGCAGCTTAGCGGTGGGAGTTCGGGGCTATGGCTACACCTTC. Protein: CASSLAVGVRGYGYTF.

The rearrangement links TRBV6-1 to TRBJ1-5; D gene unclear. Looked up from germline, CDR1 is MNHNS and CDR2 is SASEGT. The CDR3 sequence is 13 residues long. The V end lost 6 bases, the J end lost 4 bases, and 10 bases lay between the germline ends. CDR3 residues: CASRTTLNQPQHF. In DNA form, the CDR3 reads TGTGCCAGCAGAACCACCCTGAATCAGCCCCAGCATTTT.

This clone was counted a few times. V is TRBV6-1 and J is TRBJ1-4; 9 bases map to TRBD1. Looked up from germline, CDR1 is MNHNS and CDR2 is SASEGT. J lost 2 bases, V lost 8 bases, and 6 bases had no gene match. The CDR3 contains 15 residues. CDR3 sequence: CASSTGGFTNEKLFF. The CDR3 coding sequence is TGTGCCAGCTCGACAGGGGGTTTCACTAATGAAAAACTGTTTTTT.

The chain couples TRBV11-2 to TRBJ2-1; D is perhaps TRBD1 or TRBD2 (5 bases each). Trimming cost V 3 bases and J 7 bases, with 10 bases left between them. Germline V gene lookup returns CDR1 SGHAT and CDR2 FQNNGV. CDR3 length: 13 amino acids. CDR3 in DNA: TGTGCCAGCAGCTTTTCCAGGGAGAATGAGCAGTTCTTC. Translating it yields CASSFSRENEQFF.

This chain uses TRBV5-4 with TRBJ2-5, with TRBD2 identical over 9 bases. Germline-derived CDR1 and CDR2 are SGHNT and YYREEE (reference sequence). Trimming at V came to 0 bases and at J to 3 bases, leaving 3 bases not matched to a gene. The CDR3 totals 15 residues. CDR3 coding DNA: TGTGCCAGCAGCTTGGGCGGGGGGGCGAAAGAGACCCAGTACTTC. Its translation: CASSLGGGAKETQYF.

The rearrangement uses TRBV15 and TRBJ1-4; D not resolved. V lost 5 bases and J 3 bases, leaving 10 bases between the germline ends. The CDR3 consists of 14 residues. Per the germline V gene, CDR1 is LNHNV and CDR2 is YYDKDF (reference sequence). In DNA form, the CDR3 reads TGTGCCACCAGCTATTCGGCCTCTAATGAAAAACTGTTTTTT. Protein: CATSYSASNEKLFF. The whole variable domain, filled in from reference TRBV15 and TRBJ1-4, reads DAMVIQNPRYQVTQFGKPVTLSCSQTLNHNVMYWYQQKSSQAPKLLFHYYDKDFNNEADTPDNFQSRRPNTSFCFLDIRSPGLGDTAMYLCATSYSASNEKLFFGSGTQLSVL.

The chain couples TRBV5-8 to TRBJ1-1; no reliable D call. CDR3 length: 11 residues. Germline V gene sequence: CDR1 SGHTS, CDR2 YDEGEE. The germline V and J ends were trimmed by 6 bases and 5 bases, with 8 bases remaining between them. This CDR3 is CASKRRTEAFF. As DNA, the CDR3 is TGTGCCAGCAAAAGGAGGACTGAAGCTTTCTTT.

The chain is built from TRBV6-1 and TRBJ1-2; D unresolved. Trimming removed 10 bases from V and 2 bases from J, with 8 bases in between. The CDR3 is 11 residues long. Germline CDR1 is MNHNS and CDR2 is SASEGT. The CDR3 bases are TGTGCCACGGGGAGAAACTATGGCTACACCTTC. Protein sequence: CATGRNYGYTF.

This clone was observed a handful of times. The genes are TRBV4-1 and TRBJ1-1; perhaps TRBD1 as D (5 bases). Germline-derived CDR1 and CDR2 are MGHRA and YSYEKL. The CDR3 extends over 22 amino acids. V shed 3 bases and J shed 3 bases, with 35 bases lying between them. CDR3 nucleotide sequence: TGCGCCAGCAGCCACCCCGGGGCGCGACGTGGGGACCCGAATTTGGAGGACACTGAAGCTTTCTTT. Translated: CASSHPGARRGDPNLEDTEAFF.

The gene calls are TRBV10-2 and TRBJ1-1; TRBD1 aligns across 7 bases. The V and J ends lost 3 bases and 9 bases, in that order; junction bases with no gene match: 7. There are 13 residues in the CDR3. CDR1 is WSHSY, CDR2 SAAADI, per germline. The CDR3 nucleotides are TGCGCCAGCAGTGACTTCGGACAGGCTCAAGCTTTCTTT. It encodes CASSDFGQAQAFF.

This clone was seen a single time. The chain has TRBV30 and TRBJ2-2; 8 bases line up with TRBD1. The CDR3 runs to 13 residues. V was pared by 0 bases and J by 6 bases, with 0 bases of the junction left unmatched. Germline CDR1 is GTSNPN and CDR2 is SVGIG (reference sequence). This chain's CDR3 is CAWSVQGAGELFF. CDR3 bases: TGTGCCTGGAGTGTACAGGGGGCCGGGGAGCTGTTTTTT.